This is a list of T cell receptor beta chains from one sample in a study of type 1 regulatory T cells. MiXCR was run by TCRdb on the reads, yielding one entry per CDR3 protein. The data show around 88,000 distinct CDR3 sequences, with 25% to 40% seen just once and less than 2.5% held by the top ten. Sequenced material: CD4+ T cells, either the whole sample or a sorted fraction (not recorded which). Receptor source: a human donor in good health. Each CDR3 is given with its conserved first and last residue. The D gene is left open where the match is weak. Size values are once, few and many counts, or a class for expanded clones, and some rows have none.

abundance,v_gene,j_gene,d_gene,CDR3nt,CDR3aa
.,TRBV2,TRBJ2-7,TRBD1,TGTGCCAGCAACCCCCGGGCAGGGGGTCGGTACGAGCAGTACTTC,CASNPRAGGRYEQYF
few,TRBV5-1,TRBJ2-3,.,TGCGCCAGCAGCTTGGCCTCTTTAACGGGCAGCACAGATACGCAGTATTTT,CASSLASLTGSTDTQYF
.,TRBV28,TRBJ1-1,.,TGTGCCAGCAGTTTACCGGGGTATCAGAACACTGAAGCTTTCTTT,CASSLPGYQNTEAFF
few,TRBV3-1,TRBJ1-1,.,TGTGCCAGCAGCCTTCCGGGACTTCTCGCTGAAGCTTTCTTT,CASSLPGLLAEAFF
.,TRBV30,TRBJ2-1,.,TGTGCCTGGAGTGTGGCGCAGGGAGATGAGCAGTTCTTC,CAWSVAQGDEQFF
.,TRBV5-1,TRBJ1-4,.,TGCGCCGGCAGTCCAGACAGTAATGAAAAACTGTTTTTT,CAGSPDSNEKLFF
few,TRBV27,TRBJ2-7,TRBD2,TGTGCCAGCAGTTCCGCTAGCGGGAGGTACGAGCAGTACTTC,CASSSASGRYEQYF
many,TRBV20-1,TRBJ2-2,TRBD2,TGCAGTGCTAGAGATGGTACTAGCGGGAGCACGAACACCGGGGAGCTGTTTTTT,CSARDGTSGSTNTGELFF
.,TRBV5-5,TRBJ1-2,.,TGTGCCAGCAGCTATGAGGATGGCTACACCTTC,CASSYEDGYTF
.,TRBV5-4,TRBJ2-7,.,TGTGCCAGCAGCTTGGAACAGGGACGCAACGAGCAGTACTTC,CASSLEQGRNEQYF
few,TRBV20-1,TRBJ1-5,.,TGCAGTGCTAGAGTGAGCAGAAACCAGCCCCAGCATTTT,CSARVSRNQPQHF